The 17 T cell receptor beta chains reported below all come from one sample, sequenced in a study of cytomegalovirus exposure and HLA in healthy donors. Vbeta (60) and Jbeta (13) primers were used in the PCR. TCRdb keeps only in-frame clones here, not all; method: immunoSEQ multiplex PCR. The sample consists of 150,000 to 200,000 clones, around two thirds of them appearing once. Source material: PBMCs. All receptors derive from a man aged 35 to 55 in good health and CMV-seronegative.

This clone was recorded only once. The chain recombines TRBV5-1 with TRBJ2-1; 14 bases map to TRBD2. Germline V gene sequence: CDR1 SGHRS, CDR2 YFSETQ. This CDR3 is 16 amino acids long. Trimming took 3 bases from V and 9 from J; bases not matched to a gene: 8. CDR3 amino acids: CASSSGLAGAPGEQFF. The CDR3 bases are TGCGCCAGCAGCTCGGGACTAGCGGGGGCCCCGGGTGAGCAGTTCTTC.

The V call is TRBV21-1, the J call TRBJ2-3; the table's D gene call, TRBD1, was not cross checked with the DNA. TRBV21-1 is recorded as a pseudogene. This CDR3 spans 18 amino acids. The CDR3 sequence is CASSSQDRVNICTDTQYF. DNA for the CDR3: TGTGCCAGCAGCTCCCAGGACAGGGTGAATATTTGCACAGATACGCAGTATTTT.

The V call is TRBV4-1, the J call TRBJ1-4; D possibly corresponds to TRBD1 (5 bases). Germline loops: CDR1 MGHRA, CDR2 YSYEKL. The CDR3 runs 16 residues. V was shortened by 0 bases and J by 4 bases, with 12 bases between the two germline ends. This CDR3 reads CASSQDGIQGNEKLFF. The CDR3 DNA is TGCGCCAGCAGCCAAGATGGAATCCAGGGTAATGAAAAACTGTTTTTT.

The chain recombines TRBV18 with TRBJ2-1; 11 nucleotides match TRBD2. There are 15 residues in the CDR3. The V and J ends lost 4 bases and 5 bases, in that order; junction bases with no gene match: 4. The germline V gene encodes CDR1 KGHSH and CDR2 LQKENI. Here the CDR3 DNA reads TGTGCCAGCTCACTTATTAGCGGGAGGGACAATGAGCAGTTCTTC. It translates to CASSLISGRDNEQFF.

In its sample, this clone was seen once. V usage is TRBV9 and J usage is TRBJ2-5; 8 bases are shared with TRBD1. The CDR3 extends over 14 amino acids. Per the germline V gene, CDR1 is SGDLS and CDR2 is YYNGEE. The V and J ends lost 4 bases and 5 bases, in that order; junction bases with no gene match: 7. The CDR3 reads CASSQQGDGETQYF. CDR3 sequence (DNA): TGTGCCAGCAGCCAACAGGGGGACGGGGAGACCCAGTACTTC.

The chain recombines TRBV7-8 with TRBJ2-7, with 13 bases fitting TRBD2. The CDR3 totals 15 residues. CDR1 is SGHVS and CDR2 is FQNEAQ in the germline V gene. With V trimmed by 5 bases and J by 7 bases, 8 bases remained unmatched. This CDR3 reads CASSPPTSGGKEQYF. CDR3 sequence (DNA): TGTGCCAGCAGCCCCCCGACTAGCGGGGGGAAAGAGCAGTACTTC.

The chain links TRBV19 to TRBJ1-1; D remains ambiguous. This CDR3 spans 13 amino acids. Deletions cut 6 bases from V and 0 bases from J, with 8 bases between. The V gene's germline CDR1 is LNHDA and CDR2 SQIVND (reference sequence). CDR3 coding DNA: TGTGCCAGTAGAAGAGGAATGAACACTGAAGCTTTCTTT. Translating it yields CASRRGMNTEAFF.

The CDR3 reads CASSITGSTDTQYF. In DNA form, the CDR3 reads TGTGCCAGTAGTATAACAGGGAGCACAGATACGCAGTATTTT. V and J are TRBV19 and TRBJ2-3; D perhaps matches TRBD1 (6 bases). V was clipped by 2 bases and J by 0 bases, with 6 bases between them. Germline lookup yields CDR1 LNHDA and CDR2 SQIVND (reference sequence). The length of the CDR3 is 14 residues.

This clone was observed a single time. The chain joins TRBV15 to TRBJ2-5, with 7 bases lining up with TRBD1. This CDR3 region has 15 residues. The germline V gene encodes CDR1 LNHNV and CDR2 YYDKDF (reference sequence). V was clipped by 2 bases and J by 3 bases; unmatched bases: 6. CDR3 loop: CATSRPRDSKETQYF. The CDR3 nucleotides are TGTGCCACCAGCAGACCTCGGGACAGCAAAGAGACCCAGTACTTC. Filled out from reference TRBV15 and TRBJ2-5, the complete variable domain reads DAMVIQNPRYQVTQFGKPVTLSCSQTLNHNVMYWYQQKSSQAPKLLFHYYDKDFNNEADTPDNFQSRRPNTSFCFLDIRSPGLGDTAMYLCATSRPRDSKETQYFGPGTRLLVL.

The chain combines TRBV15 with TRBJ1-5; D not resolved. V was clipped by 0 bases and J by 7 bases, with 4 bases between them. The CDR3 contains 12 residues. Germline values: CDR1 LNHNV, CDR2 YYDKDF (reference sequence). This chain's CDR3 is CATSRDSQPQHF. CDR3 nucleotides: TGTGCCACCAGCAGAGATAGCCAGCCCCAGCATTTT.

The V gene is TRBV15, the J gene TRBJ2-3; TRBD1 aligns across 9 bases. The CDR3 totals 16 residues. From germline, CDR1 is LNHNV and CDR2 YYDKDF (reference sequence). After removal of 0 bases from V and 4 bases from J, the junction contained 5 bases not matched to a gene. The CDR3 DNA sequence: TGTGCCACCAGCAGAGATCAGGGACAGGGCTCAGATACGCAGTATTTT. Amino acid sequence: CATSRDQGQGSDTQYF. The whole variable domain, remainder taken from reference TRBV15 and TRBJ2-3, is DAMVIQNPRYQVTQFGKPVTLSCSQTLNHNVMYWYQQKSSQAPKLLFHYYDKDFNNEADTPDNFQSRRPNTSFCFLDIRSPGLGDTAMYLCATSRDQGQGSDTQYFGPGTRLTVL.

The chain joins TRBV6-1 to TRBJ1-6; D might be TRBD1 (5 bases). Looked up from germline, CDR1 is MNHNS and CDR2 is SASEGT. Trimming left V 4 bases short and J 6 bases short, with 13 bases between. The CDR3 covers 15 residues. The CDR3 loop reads CASSGPRGVNSPLHF. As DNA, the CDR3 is TGTGCCAGCAGTGGGCCGCGGGGGGTTAATTCACCCCTCCACTTT.

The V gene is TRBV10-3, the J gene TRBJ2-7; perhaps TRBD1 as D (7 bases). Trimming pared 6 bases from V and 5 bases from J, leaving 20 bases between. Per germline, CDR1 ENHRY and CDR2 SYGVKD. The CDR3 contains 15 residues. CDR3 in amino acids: CAIRVQGLRGDEQYF. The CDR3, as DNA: TGTGCCATCAGGGTGCAGGGCCTCAGGGGGGACGAGCAGTACTTC.

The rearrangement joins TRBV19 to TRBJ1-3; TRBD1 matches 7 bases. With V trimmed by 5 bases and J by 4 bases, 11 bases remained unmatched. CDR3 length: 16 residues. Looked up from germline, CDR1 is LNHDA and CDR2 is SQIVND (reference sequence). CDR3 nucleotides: TGTGCCAGTAGTCGATCATTGGACAGGTCCGGAAACACCATATATTTT. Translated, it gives CASSRSLDRSGNTIYF.

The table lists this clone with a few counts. The CDR3 sequence is CASSSRDRDSEAFF. The DNA of the CDR3 is TGTGCCAGCAGTTCCCGGGACAGGGACTCTGAAGCTTTCTTT. This sequence joins TRBV27 and TRBJ1-1; TRBD1 matches 9 bases. V trimming: 4 bases; J trimming: 6 bases; junction bases outside the gene matches: 6. This CDR3 region has 14 residues. Germline-derived CDR1 and CDR2 are MNHEY and SMNVEV (reference sequence).

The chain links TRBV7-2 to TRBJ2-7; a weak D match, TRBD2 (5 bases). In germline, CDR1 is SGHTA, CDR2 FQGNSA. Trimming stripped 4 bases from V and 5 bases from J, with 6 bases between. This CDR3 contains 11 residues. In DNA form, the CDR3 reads TGTGCCAGCAGCTACGGGGACGAGCAGTACTTC. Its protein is CASSYGDEQYF.

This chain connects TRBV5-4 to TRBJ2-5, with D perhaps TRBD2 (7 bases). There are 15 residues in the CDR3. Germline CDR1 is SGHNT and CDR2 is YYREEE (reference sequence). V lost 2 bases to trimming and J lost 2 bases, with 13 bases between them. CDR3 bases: TGTGCCAGCAGCTTCTCGCGGGGGCCGCAAGAGACCCAGTACTTC. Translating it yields CASSFSRGPQETQYF.